The T cell receptor beta chain under discussion was sequenced for a study of PD-L1 blockade in urothelial cancer. Study at large: Blood samples had a median of approximately 150,000 T cells. Findings and limits, study-wide: Pretreatment blood TCR clonality under the median forecast improved survival.

Specified time point: pretreatment peripheral blood. The patients had locally advanced or metastatic urothelial carcinoma. Measured with immunoSEQ multiplex PCR; TCRdb has only the in-frame clones, and not every one. Of about 70,000 clones in the sample, almost 90% were seen once. Trimming took 4 bases from V and 3 from J; bases not matched to a gene: 8. CDR3 length: 16 amino acids. Germline CDR1 SGHTS, CDR2 YDEGEE. As regards this clone: Its target is not known.

This TCR came from a man aged 70-80 years with urothelial cancer. The chain employs TRBV5-8 and TRBJ2-7, with 12 positions matching TRBD1. This specimen consisted of PBMCs, obtained around atezolizumab (anti-PD-L1) treatment. Here the CDR3 DNA reads TGTGCCAGCAGCCCCAACGGGACAGGGGGCGTCTACGAGCAGTACTTC. It is translated as CASSPNGTGGVYEQYF.